This T cell receptor beta chain was captured by sequencing in a study of T cells in Graves' hyperthyroidism and ophthalmopathy. Study as a whole: Sampling of peripheral blood happened at initial diagnosis, prior to any treatment.

The trim removed 5 bases at V and 0 bases at J, leaving 3 bases unmatched. From germline, CDR1 is SGHAT and CDR2 FQDESV (reference sequence). The CDR3 spans 15 residues. With regard to this clonotype: What it recognizes is unknown.

Whole-study results and caveats: Most thyroid clonotypes expanded above 0.001 were also detected in blood. Ophthalmopathy and stable hyperthyroidism were separated by a 13 V-J model.

Researchers took RNA transcripts and amplified the TCR beta CDR3 regions from them. A first-round RT-PCR of the TCR CDR3 used the HTBI primer set. TCRdb used MiXCR to reprocess the multiplex PCR reads, holding one entry per CDR3 protein. The top ten hold roughly 32% of the sample, which has roughly 240,000 distinct CDR3 sequences, almost 25% seen once. Subjects with ophthalmopathy showed a Clinical Activity Score no lower than 3, a NOSPECS grade no lower than 4, and a duration shorter than 3 months. This sequence joins TRBV11-1 and TRBJ2-7, with 11 bases that match TRBD2. The source is a woman between 40 and 50 years old with Graves' ophthalmopathy. Sequenced material: blood. The CDR3 region is CASSRGLAVSYEQYF. The CDR3 nucleotides are TGTGCCAGCAGCCGGGGACTAGCGGTCTCCTACGAGCAGTACTTC.